Listed here are 15 T cell receptor beta chains from one sample, sequenced in a study of cytomegalovirus exposure and HLA in healthy donors. PCR employed 60 Vbeta and 13 Jbeta primers. Here immunoSEQ multiplex PCR was the method, and the copy in TCRdb shows in-frame clones only, minus some. This table holds 150,000 to 200,000 clones, approximately 74% found once. The sequenced sample consisted of PBMCs. These receptors all come from a woman aged 25-40 years in good health and CMV-seronegative.

The V call is TRBV14, the J call TRBJ2-7; 9 bases line up with TRBD1. This CDR3 comprises 16 residues. CDR1 and CDR2 (germline): SGHDN, FVKESK. Trimming cost V 0 bases and J 5 bases; bases outside gene matches: 8. The CDR3 spells CASSQEAGTGIDEQYF. CDR3 nucleotide sequence: TGTGCCAGCAGCCAAGAGGCCGGGACAGGGATTGACGAGCAGTACTTC.

Comment on this clone: At one boundary the junction diverges from the germline segment, which might be a read error. The CDR3 coding sequence is TGTGTCAGCAGCTTATACAGGGGCGCGGGTTACGAGCAGTACTTC. It codes for CVSSLYRGAGYEQYF. This chain links TRBV7-3 with TRBJ2-7; 7 nucleotides align to TRBD1. The CDR3 totals 15 residues. CDR1 and CDR2 from the germline V gene are SGHTA and FQGTGA.

The sample holds one count of this clone. The V gene is TRBV28, the J gene TRBJ2-1; 10 nucleotides align to TRBD2. The J segment lost 6 bases and the V segment lost 5 bases, leaving 10 bases of the junction unmatched. Per the germline V gene, CDR1 is MDHEN and CDR2 is SYDVKM. This CDR3 contains 16 residues. Here the CDR3 reads CASSLQAGGRFNEQFF. The DNA for the CDR3 is TGTGCCAGCAGTCTCCAAGCGGGAGGGCGGTTCAATGAGCAGTTCTTC.

The chain combines TRBV5-4 with TRBJ2-1, with 12 positions matching TRBD2. The junction had 4 bases not matched to a gene; V was cut back by 5 bases and J by 1 base. CDR1 and CDR2 (germline): SGHNT, YYREEE (reference sequence). The CDR3 is 16 amino acids. CDR3 protein: CASRPTSGGSYNEQFF. In nucleotides, the CDR3 is TGTGCCAGCAGGCCGACTAGCGGGGGATCCTACAATGAGCAGTTCTTC.

The chain has TRBV18 and TRBJ1-3; TRBD1 is a possible D gene (5 bases). The CDR3 runs to 13 residues. Germline V gene lookup returns CDR1 KGHSH and CDR2 LQKENI. V shed 2 bases and J shed 8 bases, with 10 bases lying between them. CDR3 bases: TGTGCCAGCTCACCAAGCACGGGGGACACCATATATTTT. Translation: CASSPSTGDTIYF.

V gene TRBV6-5 combines with J gene TRBJ1-1; the match to TRBD1 covers 8 bases. Trimming took 1 base from V and 1 from J; bases not matched to a gene: 5. The germline CDR1 and CDR2 sequences are MNHEY and SVGAGI. The CDR3 is made up of 16 amino acids. The CDR3 loop is CASSYYTTGANTEAFF. CDR3 nucleotide sequence: TGTGCCAGCAGTTACTACACGACAGGGGCGAACACTGAAGCTTTCTTT.

V usage is TRBV4-3 and J usage is TRBJ1-1; 9 nucleotides align to TRBD1. This CDR3 has 14 residues. V was clipped by 1 base and J by 7 bases; unmatched bases: 4. The germline CDR1 and CDR2 sequences are LGHNA and YSLEER. As DNA, the CDR3 is TGCGCCAGCAGCCAAGGACAGGGGGAGTTTGAAGCTTTCTTT. Residues: CASSQGQGEFEAFF.

Only a few counts were recorded for this clone. The gene calls are TRBV18 and TRBJ1-4; the D gene is possibly TRBD1 (5 bases). This CDR3 region has 15 residues. Trimming pared 6 bases from V and 7 bases from J, leaving 18 bases between. CDR1 KGHSH and CDR2 LQKENI come from the germline V gene. The CDR3 DNA reads TGTGCCAGCTCTCAAGGGCGGGGACTGACTGAAAAACTGTTTTTT. Translating it yields CASSQGRGLTEKLFF.

This chain connects TRBV6-5 to TRBJ2-7, with TRBD1 matching 7 bases. The CDR3 runs to 16 residues. Germline loops: CDR1 MNHEY, CDR2 SVGAGI. V shed 0 bases and J 3 bases; nucleotides not matched to a gene: 8. The CDR3: CASSYSKTGFGYEQYF. The DNA for the CDR3 is TGTGCCAGCAGTTACTCGAAGACAGGGTTTGGCTACGAGCAGTACTTC.

The rearrangement uses TRBV19 and TRBJ2-2; 9 positions agree with TRBD1. Germline-derived CDR1 and CDR2 are LNHDA and SQIVND (reference sequence). The junction had 13 bases not matched to a gene; V was cut back by 4 bases and J by 4 bases. The CDR3 has 18 amino acids. DNA for the CDR3: TGTGCCAGTAGTAGTTTCTCGGACAGGGGATTCTTCACCGGGGAGCTGTTTTTT. Its protein product is CASSSFSDRGFFTGELFF.

The chain is built from TRBV6-5 and TRBJ1-2; weak D call: TRBD1 (5 bases). Germline V gene lookup returns CDR1 MNHEY and CDR2 SVGAGI. Trimming cost V 7 bases and J 2 bases, with 5 bases left between them. This CDR3 region has 11 residues. The CDR3, as DNA: TGTGCCAGCACAGGGAACTATGGCTACACCTTC. It translates to CASTGNYGYTF.

The chain links TRBV15 to TRBJ2-1; 8 positions agree with TRBD1. The CDR3 consists of 15 residues. Germline V gene lookup returns CDR1 LNHNV and CDR2 YYDKDF (reference sequence). V lost 0 bases and J lost 10; bases outside the gene matches: 8. As DNA, the CDR3 is TGTGCCACCAGCAGAGATTTTGGGACAGGAAGGGAGCAGTTCTTC. Its protein product is CATSRDFGTGREQFF.

This chain links TRBV7-2 with TRBJ2-3, with TRBD1 identical over 10 bases. The CDR3 has 17 residues. V lost 0 bases to trimming and J lost 5 bases; unmatched junction nucleotides: 8. Germline CDR1 and CDR2: SGHTA and FQGNSA. The CDR3 DNA sequence: TGTGCCAGCAGCTTAGCGGGACAGGGGAGAGTTATAGATACGCAGTATTTT. It is translated as CASSLAGQGRVIDTQYF.

The rearrangement links TRBV5-4 to TRBJ2-1, with 10 bases lining up with TRBD2. Germline assignment: CDR1 SGHNT and CDR2 YYREEE (reference sequence). V lost 1 base to trimming and J lost 6 bases; unmatched junction nucleotides: 4. The CDR3 has 15 amino acids. CDR3 sequence: CASSLTSGMGNEQFF. The CDR3, as DNA: TGTGCCAGCAGCTTGACTAGCGGGATGGGCAATGAGCAGTTCTTC.

The gene calls are TRBV7-9 and TRBJ2-7; 7 bases match TRBD1. In germline, CDR1 is SEHNR, CDR2 FQNEAQ (reference sequence). V lost 5 bases to trimming and J lost 7 bases; unmatched junction nucleotides: 5. The CDR3 covers 12 residues. The CDR3 loop reads CASSPTGFEQYF. CDR3 sequence (DNA): TGTGCCAGCAGCCCGACAGGGTTTGAGCAGTACTTC.